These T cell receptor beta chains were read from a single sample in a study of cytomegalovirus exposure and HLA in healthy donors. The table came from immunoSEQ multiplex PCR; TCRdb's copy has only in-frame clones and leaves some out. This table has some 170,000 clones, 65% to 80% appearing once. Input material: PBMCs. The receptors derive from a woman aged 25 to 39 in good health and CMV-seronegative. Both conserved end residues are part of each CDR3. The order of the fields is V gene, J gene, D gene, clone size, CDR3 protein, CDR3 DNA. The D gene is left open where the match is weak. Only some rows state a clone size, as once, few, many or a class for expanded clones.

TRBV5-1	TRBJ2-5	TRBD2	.	CASSLRGLAGGGGETQYF	TGCGCCAGCAGCTTGAGGGGACTAGCGGGGGGCGGCGGAGAGACCCAGTACTTC
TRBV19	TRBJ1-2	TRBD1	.	CASSTDRGGTLNYGYTF	TGTGCCAGTAGTACAGACAGGGGCGGAACCCTTAACTATGGCTACACCTTC
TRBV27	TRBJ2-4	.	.	CASRGLAKNIQYF	TGTGCCAGCAGGGGACTAGCCAAAAACATTCAGTACTTC
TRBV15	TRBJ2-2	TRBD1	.	CATSRGTTGLNTGELFF	TGTGCCACCAGCAGAGGGACGACAGGGCTGAACACCGGGGAGCTGTTTTTT
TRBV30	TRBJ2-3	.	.	CAWSVKGGTDTQYF	TGTGCCTGGAGTGTAAAAGGGGGCACAGATACGCAGTATTTT
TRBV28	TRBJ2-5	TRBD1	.	CASSLWDRGRETQYF	TGTGCCAGCAGTTTATGGGACAGGGGGCGCGAGACCCAGTACTTC
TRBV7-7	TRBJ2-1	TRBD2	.	CASSEGLAGGEQFF	TGTGCCAGCAGCGAGGGACTAGCGGGAGGTGAGCAGTTCTTC
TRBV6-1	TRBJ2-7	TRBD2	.	CASSEGEGRSYEQYF	TGTGCCAGCAGTGAAGGGGAGGGTCGCTCCTACGAGCAGTACTTC
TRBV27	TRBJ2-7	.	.	CASSPGHYEQYF	TGTGCCAGCAGTCCTGGACATTACGAGCAGTACTTC
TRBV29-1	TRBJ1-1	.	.	CSVARRQDLNTEAFF	TGCAGCGTCGCGAGACGACAGGACCTAAACACTGAAGCTTTCTTT
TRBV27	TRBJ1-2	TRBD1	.	CASSRDRGFGYTF	TGTGCCAGCAGTCGGGACAGGGGCTTTGGCTACACCTTC
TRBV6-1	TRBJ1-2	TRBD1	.	CASRDRDYGYTF	TGTGCCAGCCGGGACAGAGACTATGGCTACACCTTC
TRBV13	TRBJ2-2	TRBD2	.	CASNDGGGNTGELFF	TGTGCCAGCAATGACGGGGGGGGGAACACCGGGGAGCTGTTTTTT
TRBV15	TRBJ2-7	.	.	CATRDARVVYEQYF	TGTGCCACCAGGGACGCCAGGGTAGTCTACGAGCAGTACTTC
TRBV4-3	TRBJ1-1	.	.	CASSQDHTGGGTEAFF	TGCGCCAGCAGTCAAGATCATACCGGGGGAGGGACTGAAGCTTTCTTT
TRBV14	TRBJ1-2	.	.	CASSQEHRVHGYTF	TGTGCCAGCAGCCAAGAACACAGGGTACATGGCTACACCTTC
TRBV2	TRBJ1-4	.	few	CASTPRRLGGTGEKLFF	TGTGCCAGCACTCCCCGGCGTCTTGGGGGGACTGGTGAAAAACTGTTTTTT
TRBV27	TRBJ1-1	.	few	CASSLSAGAVAEALF	TGTGCCAGCAGTTTATCGGCGGGGGCAGTTGCTGAAGCTCTCTTT
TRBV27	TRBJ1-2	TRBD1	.	CASMVEGAGYGYTF	TGTGCCAGCATGGTGGAGGGGGCTGGGTATGGCTACACCTTC
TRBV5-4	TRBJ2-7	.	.	CASSPGGGVSLYEQYF	TGTGCCAGCAGCCCGGGGGGCGGGGTATCCCTCTACGAGCAGTACTTC
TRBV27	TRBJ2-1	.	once	CASSPRGTRRSANEQFF	TGTGCCAGCAGTCCGAGAGGGACAAGACGTTCGGCCAATGAGCAGTTCTTC
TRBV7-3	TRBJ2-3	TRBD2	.	CASSPSGSADTQYF	TGTGCCAGCAGCCCTAGCGGGTCCGCAGATACGCAGTATTTT
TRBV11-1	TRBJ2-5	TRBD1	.	CASSNAISQGDETQYF	TGTGCCAGCAGCAACGCAATTTCACAGGGGGATGAGACCCAGTACTTC
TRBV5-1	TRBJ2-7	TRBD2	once	CASSTLADAYEQYF	TGCGCCAGCAGCACCCTAGCGGATGCCTACGAGCAGTACTTC
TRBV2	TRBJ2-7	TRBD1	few	CASSEDRGSEQYF	TGTGCCAGCAGTGAGGACAGGGGATCCGAGCAGTACTTC
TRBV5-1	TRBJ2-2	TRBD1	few	CASSPRGLVGTGELFF	TGCGCCAGCAGCCCGAGGGGGCTCGTTGGCACCGGGGAGCTGTTTTTT
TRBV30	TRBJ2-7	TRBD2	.	CAWTSPGSGRAYEQYF	TGTGCCTGGACCTCCCCAGGAAGCGGGAGGGCCTACGAGCAGTACTTC
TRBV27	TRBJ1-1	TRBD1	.	CASRDPRGQGRGEAFF	TGTGCCAGCAGGGATCCGCGGGGACAGGGTAGGGGTGAAGCTTTCTTT
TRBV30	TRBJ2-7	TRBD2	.	CAWSVRASGRYEQYF	TGTGCCTGGAGTGTAAGGGCTAGCGGGAGGTACGAGCAGTACTTC
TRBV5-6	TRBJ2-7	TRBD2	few	CASSLVGAGPASYEQYF	TGTGCCAGCAGCTTGGTGGGAGCGGGGCCGGCCTCCTACGAGCAGTACTTC
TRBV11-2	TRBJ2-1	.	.	CASSHPGFEQFF	TGTGCCAGCAGCCATCCAGGGTTCGAACAGTTCTTC
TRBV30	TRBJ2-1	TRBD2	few	CAWNSLAEWWNSYNEQFF	TGTGCCTGGAATTCGCTAGCGGAATGGTGGAACTCCTACAATGAGCAGTTCTTC
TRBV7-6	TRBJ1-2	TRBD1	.	CASSMDRVHGYTF	TGTGCCAGCAGCATGGACAGGGTTCATGGCTACACCTTC
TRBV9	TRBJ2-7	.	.	CASSVGGHLTYEQYF	TGTGCCAGCAGCGTCGGGGGGCACTTAACCTACGAGCAGTACTTC
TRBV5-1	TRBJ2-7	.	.	CASSSVGHRDGAVCEQYF	TGCGCCAGCAGCTCGGTGGGCCACAGGGACGGGGCGGTTTGCGAGCAGTACTTC
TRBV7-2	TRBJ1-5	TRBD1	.	CASSLWDSFNQPQHF	TGTGCCAGCAGCCTTTGGGACAGTTTTAATCAGCCCCAGCATTTT
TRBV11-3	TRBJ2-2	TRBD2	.	CASSLGSGRADGELFF	TGTGCCAGCAGCTTAGGTAGCGGGAGGGCCGACGGGGAGCTGTTTTTT
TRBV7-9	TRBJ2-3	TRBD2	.	CASSFLGGRGDTQYF	TGTGCCAGCAGCTTTTTGGGCGGGAGAGGGGATACGCAGTATTTT
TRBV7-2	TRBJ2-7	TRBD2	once	CASSSTSGSYEQYF	TGTGCCAGCAGTTCGACTAGCGGTAGCTACGAGCAGTACTTC
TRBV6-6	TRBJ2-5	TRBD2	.	CASSRTSGDQETQYF	TGTGCCAGCAGTCGGACTAGCGGGGACCAAGAGACCCAGTACTTC
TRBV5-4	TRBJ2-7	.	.	CASSYDTYEQYF	TGTGCCAGCAGCTACGACACTTACGAGCAGTACTTC
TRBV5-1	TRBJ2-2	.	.	CASSLGRGTGELFF	TGCGCCAGCAGCTTGGGCCGAGGAACCGGGGAGCTGTTTTTT
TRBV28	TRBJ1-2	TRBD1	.	CASRQTGGEGYTF	TGTGCCAGCAGACAAACAGGGGGTGAAGGCTACACCTTC
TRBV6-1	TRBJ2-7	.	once	CASREGGGTYEQYF	TGTGCCAGCAGGGAGGGCGGGGGCACCTACGAGCAGTACTTC
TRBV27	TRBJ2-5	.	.	CASRVVAGETQYF	TGTGCCAGCAGGGTAGTCGCAGGAGAGACCCAGTACTTC
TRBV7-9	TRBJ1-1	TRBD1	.	CASSLMQGVNTEAFF	TGTGCCAGCAGCTTAATGCAGGGGGTGAACACTGAAGCTTTCTTT
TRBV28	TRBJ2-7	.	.	CASSTTVSYEQYF	TGTGCCAGCAGCACAACAGTTTCCTACGAGCAGTACTTC
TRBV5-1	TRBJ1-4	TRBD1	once	CASSGSGGAGEKLFF	TGCGCCAGCAGCGGATCAGGGGGCGCGGGTGAAAAACTGTTTTTT
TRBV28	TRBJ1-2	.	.	CASSLVLYGYTF	TGTGCCAGCAGTTTGGTACTCTATGGCTACACCTTC
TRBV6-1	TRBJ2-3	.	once	CASRENRGGADTQYF	TGTGCCAGCAGGGAGAACAGGGGAGGCGCAGATACGCAGTATTTT
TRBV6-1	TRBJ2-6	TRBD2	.	CASSDSGGAFGANVLTF	TGTGCCAGCAGTGATAGCGGGGGGGCATTCGGGGCCAACGTCCTGACTTTC
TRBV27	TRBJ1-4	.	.	CASRVGLSNEKLFF	TGTGCCAGCAGGGTCGGTCTTTCTAATGAAAAACTGTTTTTT
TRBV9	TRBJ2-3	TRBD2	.	CASSPGTRFDTQYF	TGTGCCAGCAGCCCCGGGACTAGATTCGATACGCAGTATTTT
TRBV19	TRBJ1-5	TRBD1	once	CASSVKRGTVQYQPQHF	TGTGCCAGTAGTGTAAAAAGGGGGACAGTACAGTATCAGCCCCAGCATTTT
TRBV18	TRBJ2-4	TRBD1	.	CASSQGANIQYF	TGTGCCAGCTCACAGGGGGCCAACATTCAGTACTTC
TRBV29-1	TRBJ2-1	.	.	CSVEGQVRTLNEQFF	TGCAGCGTTGAAGGACAGGTCCGTACCCTCAATGAGCAGTTCTTC
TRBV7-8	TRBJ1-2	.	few	CASSLAVGGGNYGYTF	TGTGCCAGCAGCTTAGCCGTTGGGGGGGGTAACTATGGCTACACCTTC
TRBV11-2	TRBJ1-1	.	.	CASSLGWGRGNEAFF	TGTGCCAGCAGCTTAGGGTGGGGTCGAGGGAATGAAGCTTTCTTT